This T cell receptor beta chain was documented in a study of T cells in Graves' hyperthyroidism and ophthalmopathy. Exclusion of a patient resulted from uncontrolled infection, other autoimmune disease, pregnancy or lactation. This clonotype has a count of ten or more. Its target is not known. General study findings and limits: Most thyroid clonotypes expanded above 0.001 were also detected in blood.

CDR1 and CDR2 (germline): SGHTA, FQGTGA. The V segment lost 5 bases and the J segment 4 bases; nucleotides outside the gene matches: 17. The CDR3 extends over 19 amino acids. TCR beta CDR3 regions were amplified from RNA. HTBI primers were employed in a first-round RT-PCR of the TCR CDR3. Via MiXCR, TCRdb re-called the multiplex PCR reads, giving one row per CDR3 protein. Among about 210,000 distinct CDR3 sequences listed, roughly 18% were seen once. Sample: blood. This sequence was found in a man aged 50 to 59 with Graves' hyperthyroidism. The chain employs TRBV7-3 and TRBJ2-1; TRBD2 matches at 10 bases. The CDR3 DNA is TGTGCCAGCAGCCCAGGGGAACTAGCGGGATTAAGGAGTTACAATGAGCAGTTCTTC. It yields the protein CASSPGELAGLRSYNEQFF. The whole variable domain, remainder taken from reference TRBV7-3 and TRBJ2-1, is GAGVSQTPSNKVTEKGKYVELRCDPISGHTALYWYRQSLGQGPEFLIYFQGTGAADDSGLPNDRFFAVRPEGSVSTLKIQRTERGDSAVYLCASSPGELAGLRSYNEQFFGPGTRLTVL.